The subject of this entry is one T cell receptor beta chain. The sample belongs to a study of blood T cell repertoires in COVID-19. Study summary: Sources were T cells, B-cell-depleted T cells, or PBMCs; the material itself was cDNA or gDNA.

TCRdb's copy holds only in-frame clones and misses some; the assay was immunoSEQ multiplex PCR. The sample records approximately 180,000 clones, 75% to 90% being singletons. The germline gives CDR1 SGHRS, CDR2 YFSETQ. V shed 3 bases, J shed 0 bases, and the junction held 4 bases outside the gene matches. The CDR3 spans 16 residues. Enrolled during active infection, Seattle patients were then followed longitudinally. Sequenced material: peripheral blood. The sequence was obtained from a woman aged 35 to 49 with COVID-19, enrolled during active disease. This sequence joins TRBV5-1 and TRBJ2-2, with 8 bases matching TRBD2. This CDR3 is CASSSIAGPNTGELFF. DNA for the CDR3: TGCGCCAGCAGCTCTATAGCGGGGCCGAACACCGGGGAGCTGTTTTTT.